This T cell receptor (beta chain) was sequenced during a study of shared clonotypes between healthy human individuals. Study-level points and caveats: Memory subsets generally showed smaller estimated richness than naive subsets did. Among donors, the sharing of clonotypes was expected to be influenced by sequencing depth.

Concerning this clone itself: Its specificity is not known.

The germline CDR1 and CDR2 sequences are SQVTM and ANQGSEA. The CDR3 extends over 14 amino acids. Once extracted for a subset, genomic DNA was divided evenly among several immunoSEQ plates. Here immunoSEQ multiplex PCR was the method, and the copy in TCRdb shows in-frame clones only, minus some. This table holds around 720,000 clones, roughly 72% found once. Sequenced sample: memory CD4+ T cells sorted from blood. This sample's subset: CD45RA-negative fraction. The receptor was isolated from a woman younger than 45 in good health. The gene calls are TRBV29-1 and TRBJ2-5; 10 bases fit TRBD2. The J call may be faulty, since TRBJ2-7 better matches the DNA end. Here the CDR3 reads CSFTGTSVSYEQYF. The DNA for the CDR3 is TGCAGCTTCACCGGGACTAGCGTTTCCTACGAGCAGTACTTC.